This is a list of T cell receptor beta chains from one sample in a study of shared clonotypes between healthy human individuals. Assay: immunoSEQ multiplex PCR; the TCRdb copy retains only in-frame clones and omits some. The sample lists more than 2,000,000 clones; about 92% were seen once. The sequenced sample was naive CD4+ T cells from PBMCs. Source of these receptors: a man younger than 35 in good health. Some clones in this sample may be carry-over from other donors' samples. Both conserved end residues are part of each CDR3. A D gene is named only where the DNA matches it firmly. Not every row has a clone size; where given, it reads once, few, many or a size class.

>NA|TRBV29-1|TRBJ1-1|few
CSVASGNTEAFF
TGCAGCGTTGCTTCCGGGAACACTGAAGCTTTCTTT
>NA|TRBV29-1|TRBJ1-1|NA
CVVAGILNTEAFF
TGCGTTGTGGCAGGGATATTGAACACTGAAGCTTTCTTT
>TRBD1|TRBV28|TRBJ1-2|NA
CASRPGQGDGYTF
TGTGCCAGCAGGCCGGGACAGGGGGATGGCTACACCTTC
>TRBD1|TRBV15|TRBJ2-7|NA
CATSRDWPGTGNEQYF
TGTGCCACCAGCAGAGATTGGCCGGGGACAGGGAACGAGCAGTACTTC
>NA|TRBV27|TRBJ2-7|once
CASSLEGPPYEQYF
TGTGCCAGCAGTTTAGAGGGACCACCTTACGAGCAGTACTTC
>TRBD2|TRBV9|TRBJ2-1|NA
CASSVVLAGGSEQFF
TGTGCCAGCAGCGTAGTCCTAGCGGGAGGATCTGAGCAGTTCTTC
>TRBD2|TRBV28|TRBJ2-2|NA
CASRPGGVAAGELFF
TGTGCCAGCAGACCGGGGGGGGTGGCAGCCGGGGAGCTGTTTTTT
>TRBD1|TRBV6-1|TRBJ1-2|NA
CASSDPGQGGINGYTF
TGTGCCAGCAGTGACCCAGGACAGGGGGGGATCAATGGCTACACCTTC
>TRBD1|TRBV29-1|TRBJ1-2|NA
CSVERDRGSQGYGYTF
TGCAGCGTTGAAAGGGACAGGGGGTCCCAAGGGTATGGCTACACCTTC
>NA|TRBV28|TRBJ2-1|NA
CASSYPKTINEQFF
TGTGCCAGCAGTTACCCCAAGACTATCAATGAGCAGTTCTTC
>TRBD1|TRBV11-2|TRBJ2-7|NA
CASSPRTGSYEQYF
TGTGCCAGCAGCCCCCGGACAGGGAGCTACGAGCAGTACTTC
>NA|TRBV6-1|TRBJ2-6|NA
CASKEGGANVLTF
TGTGCCAGCAAGGAAGGTGGGGCCAACGTCCTGACTTTC
>NA|TRBV6-5|TRBJ1-1|NA
CASSYSYFRDTEAFF
TGTGCCAGCAGTTACTCGTACTTCAGGGACACTGAAGCTTTCTTT
>NA|TRBV5-4|TRBJ2-1|NA
CASSSPGAPRGVYNEQFF
TGTGCCAGCAGCTCGCCTGGGGCCCCTCGCGGGGTCTACAATGAGCAGTTCTTC
>NA|TRBV28|TRBJ2-7|NA
CASSSPTTYEQYF
TGTGCCAGCAGTTCCCCTACCACCTACGAGCAGTACTTC
>NA|TRBV6-4|TRBJ2-4|NA
CASSCLRLNIQYF
TGTGCCAGCAGCTGCCTCCGGCTAAACATTCAGTACTTC
>NA|TRBV27|TRBJ2-7|NA
CASSFLGNSHYEQYF
TGTGCCAGCAGTTTCTTAGGGAACTCACACTACGAGCAGTACTTC
>TRBD2|TRBV5-1|TRBJ2-1|NA
CASSLAGTSITNEQFF
TGCGCCAGCAGCTTGGCTGGGACTAGTATTACCAATGAGCAGTTCTTC
>NA|TRBV30|TRBJ1-5|NA
CAWSGDSNQPQHF
TGTGCCTGGAGTGGCGATAGCAATCAGCCCCAGCATTTT
>NA|TRBV7-6|TRBJ2-1|NA
CASSPLGGRGINEQFF
TGTGCCAGCAGCCCCCTTGGTGGGAGGGGGATCAATGAGCAGTTCTTC
>TRBD1|TRBV5-5|TRBJ2-7|NA
CASSLANRGQYYEQYF
TGTGCCAGCAGCTTGGCGAACAGGGGGCAATACTACGAGCAGTACTTC
>TRBD2|TRBV9|TRBJ2-1|NA
CASSATSGPYNEQFF
TGTGCCAGCAGCGCGACTAGCGGGCCTTACAATGAGCAGTTCTTC
>TRBD1|TRBV27|TRBJ2-3|NA
CASSSHRGHVDTQYF
TGTGCCAGCAGTTCCCACAGGGGGCATGTAGATACGCAGTATTTT
>NA|TRBV5-5|TRBJ2-3|NA
CASSLSASWTDTQYF
TGTGCCAGCAGCTTGTCGGCTAGCTGGACAGATACGCAGTATTTT
>TRBD2|TRBV6-1|TRBJ2-1|NA
CASSRTSYNIYEQFF
TGTGCCAGCAGTAGGACTAGCTATAATATCTATGAGCAGTTCTTC
>TRBD2|TRBV2|TRBJ2-2|NA
CASSPGTSGRAGELFF
TGTGCCAGCAGCCCCGGGACTAGCGGGAGAGCCGGGGAGCTGTTTTTT
>NA|TRBV5-1|TRBJ1-2|NA
CASSPPSNYGYTF
TGCGCCAGCAGCCCCCCATCTAACTATGGCTACACCTTC
>TRBD1|TRBV5-6|TRBJ2-6|NA
CASSLGPTGSGANVLTF
TGTGCCAGCAGCTTGGGGCCGACAGGGTCTGGGGCCAACGTCCTGACTTTC
>TRBD2|TRBV7-2|TRBJ2-5|NA
CASSSVRGGRAGETQYF
TGTGCCAGCAGCTCCGTTAGGGGCGGGAGGGCCGGTGAGACCCAGTACTTC